Listed below are T cell receptor beta chains from one sample, sequenced in a study of cytomegalovirus exposure and HLA in healthy donors. Sequenced by immunoSEQ multiplex PCR; TCRdb stores in-frame clones only, minus some. The sample lists about 86,000 clones; approximately 74% were seen once. Sequenced sample: PBMCs. These receptors all come from a woman aged 50 to 60 in good health and CMV-seropositive. The CDR3 runs from the conserved cysteine through the conserved F or W. The D gene is left open where the match is weak.

V	J	D	CDR3
TRBV6-1	TRBJ2-2	-	CASSEDRNTGELFF
TRBV30	TRBJ2-2	-	CAWSVGHRLNTGELFF
TRBV30	TRBJ2-5	-	CAWSVRDQETQYF
TRBV7-2	TRBJ2-1	-	CASSLFGYNEQFF
TRBV15	TRBJ1-2	TRBD1	CATSTKEGAYGYTF
TRBV9	TRBJ1-1	-	CASSVTENTEAFF
TRBV2	TRBJ2-1	-	CASMVIATYNEQFF
TRBV29-1	TRBJ2-7	TRBD2	CSVRLAGYEQYF
TRBV5-4	TRBJ2-3	TRBD2	CASSWGGANTDTQYF
TRBV27	TRBJ2-7	TRBD2	CASKLAGTLAEQYF
TRBV10-2	TRBJ1-5	TRBD1	CASSDRGNQPQHF
TRBV28	TRBJ1-1	-	CASSPGEKYTEAFF
TRBV5-6	TRBJ1-2	TRBD1	CASSTGQQITAIYGYTF
TRBV30	TRBJ1-2	TRBD1	CAWVPSGRGRIGGYGYTF
TRBV18	TRBJ2-1	TRBD2	CASSRTSVEQFF
TRBV28	TRBJ1-1	-	CATLVHEGTEAFF
TRBV4-2	TRBJ2-2	TRBD2	CASSQDAGGWTGELFF
TRBV2	TRBJ1-5	TRBD1	CASSKTGLSQPQHF
TRBV7-6	TRBJ2-7	-	CASSTLADLYEQYF
TRBV29-1	TRBJ1-1	-	CSVGLGNTEAFF
TRBV18	TRBJ1-2	TRBD1	CASSPADRGGFGYTF
TRBV19	TRBJ1-5	TRBD1	CASSIRQGDQPQHF
TRBV7-8	TRBJ2-5	TRBD2	CASSPGQSLAVQETQYF
TRBV30	TRBJ2-5	-	CAWADQETQYF
TRBV19	TRBJ1-1	-	CASSIREGYEAFF
TRBV2	TRBJ1-4	TRBD1	CASRRQGNEKLFF
TRBV11-2	TRBJ1-2	TRBD1	CASSDRRTGTNYGYTF
TRBV10-3	TRBJ2-1	TRBD2	CAISDLAGGPYNEQFF
TRBV10-2	TRBJ1-2	TRBD1	CASSSDRAYGYTF
TRBV19	TRBJ2-1	-	CASSNLREQFF
TRBV7-2	TRBJ2-7	TRBD2	CASSSSGSSYEQYF
TRBV9	TRBJ2-3	-	CASSVDIAALDTQYF
TRBV29-1	TRBJ1-1	-	CSTSTGGTEAFF
TRBV5-4	TRBJ2-1	-	CASSLEEFSYNEQFF
TRBV5-6	TRBJ1-5	-	CASSSQGQPQHF